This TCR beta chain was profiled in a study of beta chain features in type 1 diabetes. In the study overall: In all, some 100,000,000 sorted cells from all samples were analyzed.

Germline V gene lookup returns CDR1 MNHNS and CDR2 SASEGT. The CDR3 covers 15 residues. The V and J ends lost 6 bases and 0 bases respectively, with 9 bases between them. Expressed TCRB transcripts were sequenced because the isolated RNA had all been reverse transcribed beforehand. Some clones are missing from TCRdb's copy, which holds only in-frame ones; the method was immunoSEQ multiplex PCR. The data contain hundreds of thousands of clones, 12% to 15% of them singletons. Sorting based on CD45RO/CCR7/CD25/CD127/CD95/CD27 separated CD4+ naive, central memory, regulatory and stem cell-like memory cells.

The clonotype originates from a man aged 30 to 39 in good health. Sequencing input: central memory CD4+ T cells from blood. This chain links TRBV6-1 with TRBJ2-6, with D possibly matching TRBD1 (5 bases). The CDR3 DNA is TGTGCCAGCAGCAGGGAATCCTCTGGGGCCAACGTCCTGACTTTC. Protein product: CASSRESSGANVLTF.